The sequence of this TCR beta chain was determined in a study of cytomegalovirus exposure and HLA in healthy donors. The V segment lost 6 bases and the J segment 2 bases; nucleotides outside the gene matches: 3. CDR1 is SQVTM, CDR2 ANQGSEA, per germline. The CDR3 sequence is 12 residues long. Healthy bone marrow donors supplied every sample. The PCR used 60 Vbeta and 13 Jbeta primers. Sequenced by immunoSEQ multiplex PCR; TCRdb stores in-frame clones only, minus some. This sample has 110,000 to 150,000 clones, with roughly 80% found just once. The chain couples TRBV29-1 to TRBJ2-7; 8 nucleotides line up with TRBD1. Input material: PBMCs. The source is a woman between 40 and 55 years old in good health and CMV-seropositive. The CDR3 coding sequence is TGCAGCGTGGCAGGGGGCCCCTACGAGCAGTACTTC. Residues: CSVAGGPYEQYF.